A single sample is the source of the 5 T cell receptor beta chains below, sequenced in a study of blood T cell repertoires in COVID-19. The repertoire was sequenced with immunoSEQ multiplex PCR; TCRdb's copy has only in-frame clones and lacks some. Of about 97,000 clones listed, roughly 85% were seen once; the top ten hold 1.5% to 2%. Input material: peripheral blood. The receptors derive from a woman between 65 and 79 years old with active or convalescent COVID-19.

The J gene is TRBJ2-3, the V gene TRBV2, with TRBD1 matching over 7 bases. After removal of 8 bases from V and 0 bases from J, the junction contained 5 bases not matched to a gene. The CDR3 extends over 14 amino acids. Germline values: CDR1 SNHLY, CDR2 FYNNEI. CDR3 sequence reads: CASGGTASTDTQYF. For the CDR3, the DNA is TGTGCCAGCGGTGGGACAGCTAGCACAGATACGCAGTATTTT.

The V gene is TRBV9, the J gene TRBJ2-7; D possibly corresponds to TRBD2 (5 bases). The CDR3 has 14 amino acids. Germline lookup yields CDR1 SGDLS and CDR2 YYNGEE. Trimming stripped 0 bases from V and 2 bases from J, with 9 bases between. DNA of the CDR3: TGTGCCAGCAGCGTAGATGAGCGGACCTACGAGCAGTACTTC. As protein: CASSVDERTYEQYF.

The chain carries TRBV24-1 and TRBJ1-1; D ambiguous. Germline lookup yields CDR1 KGHDR and CDR2 SFDVKD. Trimming removed 2 bases from V and 3 bases from J, with 12 bases in between. This CDR3 is 15 amino acids long. CDR3 residues: CATSDSRAGDTEAFF. CDR3 sequence (DNA): TGTGCCACCAGTGATTCCCGGGCGGGAGACACTGAAGCTTTCTTT.

The chain couples TRBV5-1 to TRBJ1-6; TRBD1 agrees at 9 bases. The CDR3 has 14 amino acids. V gave up 4 bases and J gave up 10 bases; unmatched junction bases: 6. In germline, CDR1 is SGHRS, CDR2 YFSETQ. This CDR3 reads CASSPGQGRSPLHF. CDR3 nucleotides: TGCGCCAGCAGCCCGGGACAGGGAAGATCACCCCTCCACTTT.

This chain links TRBV28 with TRBJ1-3; TRBD1 might be the D (6 bases). The CDR3 length is 17 residues. CDR1 is MDHEN and CDR2 is SYDVKM in the germline V gene. Trimming removed 2 bases at V and 0 bases at J, with 14 bases between. CDR3 region: CASSLTTGVNSGNTIYF. In nucleotides, the CDR3 is TGTGCCAGCAGTTTAACGACAGGTGTGAACTCTGGAAACACCATATATTTT.